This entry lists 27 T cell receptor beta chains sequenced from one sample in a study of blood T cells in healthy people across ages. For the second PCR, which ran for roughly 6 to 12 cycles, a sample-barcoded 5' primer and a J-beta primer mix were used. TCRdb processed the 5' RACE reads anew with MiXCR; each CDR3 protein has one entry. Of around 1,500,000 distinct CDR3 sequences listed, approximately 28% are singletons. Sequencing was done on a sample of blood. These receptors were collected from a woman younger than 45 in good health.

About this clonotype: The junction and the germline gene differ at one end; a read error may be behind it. As DNA, the CDR3 is TGTGCCAGCTCACCGCCCTCCTCCTACGGGCAGTACTTC. This sequence encodes CASSPPSSYGQYF. The chain recombines TRBV18 with TRBJ2-7; D not resolved. The CDR3 is made up of 13 amino acids. Germline V gene sequence: CDR1 KGHSH, CDR2 LQKENI. The full variable domain, completed using reference TRBV18 and TRBJ2-7, is NAGVMQNPRHLVRRRGQEARLRCSPMKGHSHVYWYRQLPEEGLKFMVYLQKENIIDESGMPKERFSAEFPKEGPSILRIQQVVRGDSAAYFCASSPPSSYGQYFGPGTRLTVT.

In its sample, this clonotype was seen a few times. The CDR3 region has the DNA TGTGCCAGCAGCTTCCGGGACAGGAGTAACGAGCAGTACTTC. The encoded protein is CASSFRDRSNEQYF. This rearrangement joins TRBV11-2 to TRBJ2-7; 8 bases fit TRBD1. The CDR3 has 14 amino acids. Germline V gene sequence: CDR1 SGHAT, CDR2 FQNNGV. The junction had 6 bases not matched to a gene; V was cut back by 3 bases and J by 5 bases.

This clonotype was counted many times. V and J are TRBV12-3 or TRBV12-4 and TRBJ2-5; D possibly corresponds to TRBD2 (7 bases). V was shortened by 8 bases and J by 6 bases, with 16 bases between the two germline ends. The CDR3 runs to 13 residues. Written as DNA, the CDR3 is TGTGCCAGCCTGGGGGGGCGCCGGCAGACCCAGTACTTC. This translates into CASLGGRRQTQYF.

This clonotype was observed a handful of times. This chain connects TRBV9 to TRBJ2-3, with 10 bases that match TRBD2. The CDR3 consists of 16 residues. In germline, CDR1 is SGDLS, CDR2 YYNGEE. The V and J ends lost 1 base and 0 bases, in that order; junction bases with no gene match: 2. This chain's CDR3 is CASSVSSGGSTDTQYF. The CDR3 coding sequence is TGTGCCAGCAGCGTATCTAGCGGGGGCAGCACAGATACGCAGTATTTT. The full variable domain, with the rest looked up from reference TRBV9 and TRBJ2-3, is DSGVTQTPKHLITATGQRVTLRCSPRSGDLSVYWYQQSLDQGLQFLIQYYNGEERAKGNILERFSAQQFPDLHSELNLSSLELGDSALYFCASSVSSGGSTDTQYFGPGTRLTVL.

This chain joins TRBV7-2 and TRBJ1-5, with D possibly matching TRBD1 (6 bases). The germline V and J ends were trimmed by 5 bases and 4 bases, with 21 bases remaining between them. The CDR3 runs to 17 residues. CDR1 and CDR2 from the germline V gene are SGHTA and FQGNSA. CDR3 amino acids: CASSLRGGQGRNQPQHF. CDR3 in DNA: TGTGCCAGCAGCCTACGAGGGGGGCAGGGCAGGAATCAGCCCCAGCATTTT.

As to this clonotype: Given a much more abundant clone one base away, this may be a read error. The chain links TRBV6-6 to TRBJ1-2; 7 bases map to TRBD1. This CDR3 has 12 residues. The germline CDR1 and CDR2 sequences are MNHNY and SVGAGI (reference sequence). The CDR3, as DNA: TGTGACAGCAGGACAGGCAACTATGGCTACACCTTC. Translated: CDSRTGNYGYTF.

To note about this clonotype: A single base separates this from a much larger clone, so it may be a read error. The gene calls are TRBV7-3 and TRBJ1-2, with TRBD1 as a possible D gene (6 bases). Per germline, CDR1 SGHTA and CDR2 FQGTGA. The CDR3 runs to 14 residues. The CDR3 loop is CASSLSPGEEGSTF. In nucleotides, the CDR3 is TGTGCCAGCAGCTTAAGTCCAGGGGAGGAGGGCTCCACCTTC.

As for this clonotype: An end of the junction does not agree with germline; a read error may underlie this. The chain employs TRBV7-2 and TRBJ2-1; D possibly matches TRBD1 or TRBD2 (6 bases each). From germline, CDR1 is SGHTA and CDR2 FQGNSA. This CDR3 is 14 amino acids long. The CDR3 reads CANSLGGGMVEQFF. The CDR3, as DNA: TGTGCCAACAGCTTGGGGGGCGGTATGGTTGAGCAGTTCTTC.

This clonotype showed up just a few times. Written as DNA, the CDR3 is TGTGCCACCAGTGATACAGGGAGCCGACTAGCGGGTAATGAGCAGTTCTTC. Translated, it gives CATSDTGSRLAGNEQFF. The V gene is TRBV24-1, the J gene TRBJ2-1; 10 positions match TRBD2. The CDR3 is 17 amino acids. Germline CDR1 is KGHDR and CDR2 is SFDVKD. The V and J ends lost 3 bases and 7 bases, in that order; junction bases with no gene match: 11.

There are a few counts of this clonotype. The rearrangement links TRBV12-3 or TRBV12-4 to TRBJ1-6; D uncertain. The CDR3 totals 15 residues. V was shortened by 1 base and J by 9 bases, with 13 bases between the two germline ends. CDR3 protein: CASSLDGQFGSPLHF. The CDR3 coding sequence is TGTGCCAGCAGTTTAGATGGTCAATTTGGTTCACCCCTCCACTTT.

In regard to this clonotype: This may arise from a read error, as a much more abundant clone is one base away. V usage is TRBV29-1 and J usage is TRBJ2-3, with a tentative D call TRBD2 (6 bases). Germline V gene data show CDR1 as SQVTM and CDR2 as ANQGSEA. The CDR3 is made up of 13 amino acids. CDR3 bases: TGCAGCGCCATACGTACTAGCACAGATACGAAGTATTTT. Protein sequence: CSAIRTSTDTKYF.

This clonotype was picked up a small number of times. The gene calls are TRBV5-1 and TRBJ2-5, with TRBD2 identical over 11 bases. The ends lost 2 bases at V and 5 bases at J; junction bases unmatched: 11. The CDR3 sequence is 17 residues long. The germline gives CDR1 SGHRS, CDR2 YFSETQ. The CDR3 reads CASSLSTSGELGETQYF. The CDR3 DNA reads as TGCGCCAGCAGCTTATCGACTAGCGGGGAACTTGGGGAGACCCAGTACTTC.

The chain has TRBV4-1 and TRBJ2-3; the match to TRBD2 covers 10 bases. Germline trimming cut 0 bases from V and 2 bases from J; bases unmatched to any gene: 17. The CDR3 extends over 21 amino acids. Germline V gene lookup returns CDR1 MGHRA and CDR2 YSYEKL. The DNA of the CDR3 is TGCGCCAGCAGCCAAGATGGTCCCGTAGGGCTAGCGGGGGCGCACACAGATACGCAGTATTTT. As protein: CASSQDGPVGLAGAHTDTQYF.

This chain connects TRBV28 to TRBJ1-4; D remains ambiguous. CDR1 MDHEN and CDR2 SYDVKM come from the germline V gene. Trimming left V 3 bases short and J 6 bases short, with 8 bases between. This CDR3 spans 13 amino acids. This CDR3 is CASSFRRHEKLFF. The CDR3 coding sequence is TGTGCCAGCAGTTTTCGAAGACATGAAAAACTGTTTTTT.

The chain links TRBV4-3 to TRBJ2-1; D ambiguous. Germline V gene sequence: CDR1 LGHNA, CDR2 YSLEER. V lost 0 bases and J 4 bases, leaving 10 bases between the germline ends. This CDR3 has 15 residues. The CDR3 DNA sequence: TGCGCCAGCAGCCAAGATCAAGAAGGGTACAATGAGCAGTTCTTC. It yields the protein CASSQDQEGYNEQFF.

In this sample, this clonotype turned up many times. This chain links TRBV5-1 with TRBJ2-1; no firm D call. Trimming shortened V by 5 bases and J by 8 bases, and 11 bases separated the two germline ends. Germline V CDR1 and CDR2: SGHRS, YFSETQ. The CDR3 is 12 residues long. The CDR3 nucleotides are TGCGCCAGCAGAACGCCTGGAGATGAGCAGTTCTTC. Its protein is CASRTPGDEQFF.

CDR3 sequence (DNA): TGCGCCAGCAGCCCGGAAGGACAGGACCTCAACACTGAAGCTTTCTTT. Its translation: CASSPEGQDLNTEAFF. The chain combines TRBV5-1 with TRBJ1-1; 7 nucleotides line up with TRBD1. V shed 4 bases, J shed 2 bases, and the junction held 11 bases outside the gene matches. The CDR3 has 16 amino acids. The germline V gene encodes CDR1 SGHRS and CDR2 YFSETQ.

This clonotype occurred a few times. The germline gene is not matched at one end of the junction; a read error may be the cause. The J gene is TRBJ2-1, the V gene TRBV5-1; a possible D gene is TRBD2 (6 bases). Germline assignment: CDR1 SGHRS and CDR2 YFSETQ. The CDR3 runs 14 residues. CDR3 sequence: CTSSLAGGYNEQFF. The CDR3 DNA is TGCACCAGCAGCTTGGCAGGAGGGTACAATGAGCAGTTCTTC.

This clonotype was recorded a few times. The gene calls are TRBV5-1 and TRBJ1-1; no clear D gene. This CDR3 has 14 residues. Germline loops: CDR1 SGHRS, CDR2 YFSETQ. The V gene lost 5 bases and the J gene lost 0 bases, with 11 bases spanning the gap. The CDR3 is CASSSETMNTEAFF. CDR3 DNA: TGCGCCAGCAGTAGTGAGACGATGAACACTGAAGCTTTCTTT. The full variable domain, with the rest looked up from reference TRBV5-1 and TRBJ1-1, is KAGVTQTPRYLIKTRGQQVTLSCSPISGHRSVSWYQQTPGQGLQFLFEYFSETQRNKGNFPGRFSGRQFSNSRSEMNVSTLELGDSALYLCASSSETMNTEAFFGQGTRLTVV.

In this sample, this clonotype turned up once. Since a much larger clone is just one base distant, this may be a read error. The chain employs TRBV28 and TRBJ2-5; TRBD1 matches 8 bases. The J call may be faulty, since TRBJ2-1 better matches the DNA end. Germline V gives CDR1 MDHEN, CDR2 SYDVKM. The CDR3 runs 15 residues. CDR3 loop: CASSGQGQGQETQFF. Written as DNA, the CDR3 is TGTGCCAGCAGTGGACAGGGTCAGGGGCAAGAGACCCAGTTCTTC.

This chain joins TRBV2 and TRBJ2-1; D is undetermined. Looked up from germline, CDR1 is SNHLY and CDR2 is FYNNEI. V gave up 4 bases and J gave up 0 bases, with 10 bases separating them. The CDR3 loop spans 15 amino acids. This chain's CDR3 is CASSAVVGSYNEQFF. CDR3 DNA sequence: TGTGCCAGCAGTGCGGTGGTGGGCTCCTACAATGAGCAGTTCTTC.

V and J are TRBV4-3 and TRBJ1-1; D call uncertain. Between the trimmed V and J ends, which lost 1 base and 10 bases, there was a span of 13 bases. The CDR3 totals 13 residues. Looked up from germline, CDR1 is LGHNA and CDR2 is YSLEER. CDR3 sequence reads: CASSQVSESGAFF. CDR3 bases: TGCGCCAGCAGCCAAGTCTCGGAATCGGGAGCTTTCTTT.

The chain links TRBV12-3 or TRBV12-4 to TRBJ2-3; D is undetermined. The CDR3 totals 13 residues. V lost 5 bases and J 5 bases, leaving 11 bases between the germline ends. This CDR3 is CASSPNILDTQYF. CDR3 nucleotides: TGTGCCAGCAGTCCGAACATCTTAGATACGCAGTATTTT.

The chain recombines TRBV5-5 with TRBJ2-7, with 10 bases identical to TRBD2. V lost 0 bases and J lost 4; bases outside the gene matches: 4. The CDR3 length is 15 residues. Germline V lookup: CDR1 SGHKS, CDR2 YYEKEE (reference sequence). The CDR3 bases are TGTGCCAGCAGCTTGGTGGTAGCGGGGGGTTACGAGCAGTACTTC. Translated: CASSLVVAGGYEQYF.

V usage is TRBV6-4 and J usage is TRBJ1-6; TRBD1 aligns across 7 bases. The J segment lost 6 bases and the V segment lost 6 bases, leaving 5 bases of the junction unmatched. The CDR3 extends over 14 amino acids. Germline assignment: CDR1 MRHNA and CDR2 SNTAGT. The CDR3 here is CASRGDSPNSPLHF. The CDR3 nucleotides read TGTGCCAGCAGAGGGGACAGCCCTAATTCACCCCTCCACTTT.

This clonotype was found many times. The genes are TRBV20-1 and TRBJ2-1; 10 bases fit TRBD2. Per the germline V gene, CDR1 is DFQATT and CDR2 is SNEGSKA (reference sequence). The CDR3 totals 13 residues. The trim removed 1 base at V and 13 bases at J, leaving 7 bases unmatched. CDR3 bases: TGCAGTGCTAGAGCCCCAATAGCGGGAGGTCAGTTCTTC. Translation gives CSARAPIAGGQFF.

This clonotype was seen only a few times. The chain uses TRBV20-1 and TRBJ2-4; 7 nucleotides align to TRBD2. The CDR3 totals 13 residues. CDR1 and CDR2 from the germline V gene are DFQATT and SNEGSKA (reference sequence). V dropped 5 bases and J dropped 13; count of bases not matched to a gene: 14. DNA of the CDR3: TGCAGTGCTCAACTAGAGTCGGGGGGTGAGCAGTACTTC. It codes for CSAQLESGGEQYF.